This TCR beta chain comes out of a study of cytomegalovirus exposure and HLA in healthy donors. Repertoires were generated with immunoSEQ multiplex PCR, while TCRdb's copy carries only in-frame clones and drops some. The repertoire holds roughly 150,000 clones, with approximately 86% as singletons. This CDR3 is built from 13 residues. Germline V gene data show CDR1 as WNHNN and CDR2 as SYGVQD (reference sequence). The V gene lost 5 bases and the J gene lost 8 bases, with 15 bases spanning the gap. This clone was found once. J is TRBJ1-1 and V is TRBV10-1, with D tentatively TRBD1 (6 bases). This clonotype originated in a woman under 30 in good health and CMV-seronegative. Input material: PBMCs. CDR3 sequence (DNA): TGCGCCAGCAGTCCCGGGACACCGATGGAAGCTTTCTTT. Encoded protein: CASSPGTPMEAFF.